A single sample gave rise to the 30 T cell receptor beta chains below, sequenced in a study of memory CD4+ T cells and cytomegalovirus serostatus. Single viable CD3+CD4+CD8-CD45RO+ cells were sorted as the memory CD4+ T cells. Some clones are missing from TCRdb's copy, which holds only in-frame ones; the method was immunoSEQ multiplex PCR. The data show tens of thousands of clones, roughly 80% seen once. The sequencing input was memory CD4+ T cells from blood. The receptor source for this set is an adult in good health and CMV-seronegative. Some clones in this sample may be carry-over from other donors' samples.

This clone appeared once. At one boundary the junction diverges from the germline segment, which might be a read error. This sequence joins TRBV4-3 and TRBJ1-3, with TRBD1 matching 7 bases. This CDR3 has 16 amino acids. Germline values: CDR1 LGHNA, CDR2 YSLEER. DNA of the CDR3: TGCGCCGGCAGCCAAACAACAGGGGTCTCTGGAAACACCATATATTTT. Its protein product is CAGSQTTGVSGNTIYF.

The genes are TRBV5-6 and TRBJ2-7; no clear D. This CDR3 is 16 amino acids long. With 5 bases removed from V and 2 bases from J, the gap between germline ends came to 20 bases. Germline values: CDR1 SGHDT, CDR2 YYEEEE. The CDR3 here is CASRIGNPQRPYEQYF. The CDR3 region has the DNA TGTGCCAGCAGGATTGGTAACCCACAAAGACCCTACGAGCAGTACTTC. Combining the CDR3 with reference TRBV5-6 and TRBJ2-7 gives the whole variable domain DAGVTQSPTHLIKTRGQQVTLRCSPKSGHDTVSWYQQALGQGPQFIFQYYEEEERQRGNFPDRFSGHQFPNYSSELNVNALLLGDSALYLCASRIGNPQRPYEQYFGPGTRLTVT.

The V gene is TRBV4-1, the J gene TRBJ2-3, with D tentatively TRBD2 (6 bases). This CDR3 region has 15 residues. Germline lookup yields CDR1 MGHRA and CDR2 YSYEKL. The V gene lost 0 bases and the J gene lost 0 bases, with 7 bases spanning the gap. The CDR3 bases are TGCGCCAGCAGCCAAGAACGGGGGAGCACAGATACGCAGTATTTT. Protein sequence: CASSQERGSTDTQYF.

CDR3 sequence (DNA): TGTGCCAGCAGCTTCCGGGACGGCCCTGAGGGGACCCAGTACTTC. As protein: CASSFRDGPEGTQYF. The chain has TRBV11-1 and TRBJ2-5; D may match TRBD1 or TRBD2 (5 bases each). Trimming cost V 3 bases and J 7 bases, with 18 bases left between them. CDR1 is SGHAT and CDR2 is FQDESV in the germline V gene (reference sequence). The CDR3 runs to 15 residues.

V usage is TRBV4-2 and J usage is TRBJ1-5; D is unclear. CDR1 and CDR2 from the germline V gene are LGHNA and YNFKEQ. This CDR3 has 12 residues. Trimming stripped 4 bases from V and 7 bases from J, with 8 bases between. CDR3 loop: CASSPRNQPQHF. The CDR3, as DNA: TGTGCCAGCAGCCCAAGGAACCAGCCCCAGCATTTT.

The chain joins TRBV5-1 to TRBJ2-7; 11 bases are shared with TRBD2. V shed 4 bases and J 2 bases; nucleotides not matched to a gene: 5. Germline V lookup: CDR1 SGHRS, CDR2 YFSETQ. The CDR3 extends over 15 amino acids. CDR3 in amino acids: CASSSPSGGTYEQYF. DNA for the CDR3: TGCGCCAGCAGCAGCCCTAGCGGGGGGACCTACGAGCAGTACTTC.

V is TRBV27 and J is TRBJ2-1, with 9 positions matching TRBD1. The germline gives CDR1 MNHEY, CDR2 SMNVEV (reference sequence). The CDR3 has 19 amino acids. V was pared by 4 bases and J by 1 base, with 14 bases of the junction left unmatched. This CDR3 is CASSSTGGSWIVSYNEQFF. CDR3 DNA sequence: TGTGCCAGCAGTTCGACAGGGGGTTCTTGGATCGTTTCCTACAATGAGCAGTTCTTC.

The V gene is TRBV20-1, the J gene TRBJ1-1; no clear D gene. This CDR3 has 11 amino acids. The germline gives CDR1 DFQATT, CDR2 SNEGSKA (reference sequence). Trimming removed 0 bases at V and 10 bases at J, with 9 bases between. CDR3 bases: TGCAGTGCTAGAGACCCCCCTTTAGCTTTCTTT. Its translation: CSARDPPLAFF.

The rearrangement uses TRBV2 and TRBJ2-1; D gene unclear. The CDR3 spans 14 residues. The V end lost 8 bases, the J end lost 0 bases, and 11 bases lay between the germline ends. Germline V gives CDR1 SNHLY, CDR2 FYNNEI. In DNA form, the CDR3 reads TGTGCCAGCTGGGTCAGCCACTCCTACAATGAGCAGTTCTTC. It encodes CASWVSHSYNEQFF.

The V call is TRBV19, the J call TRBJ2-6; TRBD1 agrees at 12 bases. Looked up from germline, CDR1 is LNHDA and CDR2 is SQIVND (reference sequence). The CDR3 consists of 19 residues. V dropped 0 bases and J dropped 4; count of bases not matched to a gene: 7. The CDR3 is CASSIDLGQGASGANVLTF. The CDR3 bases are TGTGCCAGTAGTATAGATCTGGGACAGGGGGCGTCCGGGGCCAACGTCCTGACTTTC. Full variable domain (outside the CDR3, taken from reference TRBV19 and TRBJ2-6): DGGITQSPKYLFRKEGQNVTLSCEQNLNHDAMYWYRQDPGQGLRLIYYSQIVNDFQKGDIAEGYSVSREKKESFPLTVTSAQKNPTAFYLCASSIDLGQGASGANVLTFGAGSRLTVL.

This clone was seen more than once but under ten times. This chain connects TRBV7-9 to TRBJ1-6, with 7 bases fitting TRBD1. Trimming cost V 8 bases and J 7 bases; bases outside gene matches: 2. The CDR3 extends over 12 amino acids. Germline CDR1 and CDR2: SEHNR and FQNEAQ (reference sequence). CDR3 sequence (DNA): TGTGCCAGCCAGGGACAGAATTCACCCCTCCACTTT. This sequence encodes CASQGQNSPLHF.

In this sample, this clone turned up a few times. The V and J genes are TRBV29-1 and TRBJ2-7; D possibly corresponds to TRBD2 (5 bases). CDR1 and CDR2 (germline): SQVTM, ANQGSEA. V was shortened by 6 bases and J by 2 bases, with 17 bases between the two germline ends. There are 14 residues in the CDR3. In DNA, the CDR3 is TGCAGCGTCGTACCTCCCGGGGAACCCTACGAGCAGTACTTC. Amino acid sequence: CSVVPPGEPYEQYF.

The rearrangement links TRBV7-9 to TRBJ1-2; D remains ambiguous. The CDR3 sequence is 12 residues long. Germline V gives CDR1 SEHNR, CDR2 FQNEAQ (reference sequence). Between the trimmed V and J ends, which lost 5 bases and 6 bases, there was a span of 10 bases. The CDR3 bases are TGTGCCAGCAGCCCTCTTTCCCATGGCTACACCTTC. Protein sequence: CASSPLSHGYTF.

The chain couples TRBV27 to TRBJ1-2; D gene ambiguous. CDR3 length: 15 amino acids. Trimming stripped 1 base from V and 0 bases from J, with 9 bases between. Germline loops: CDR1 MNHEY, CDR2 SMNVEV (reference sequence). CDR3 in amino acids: CASSLFSRTNYGYTF. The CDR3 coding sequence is TGTGCCAGCAGTTTATTTTCCAGGACTAACTATGGCTACACCTTC.

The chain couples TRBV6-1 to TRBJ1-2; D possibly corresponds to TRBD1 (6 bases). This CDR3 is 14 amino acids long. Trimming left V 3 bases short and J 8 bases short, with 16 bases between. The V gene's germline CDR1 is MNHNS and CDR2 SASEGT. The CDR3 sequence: CASSDLAGAQGYTF. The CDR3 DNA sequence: TGTGCCAGCAGTGATTTGGCAGGGGCTCAGGGCTACACCTTC.

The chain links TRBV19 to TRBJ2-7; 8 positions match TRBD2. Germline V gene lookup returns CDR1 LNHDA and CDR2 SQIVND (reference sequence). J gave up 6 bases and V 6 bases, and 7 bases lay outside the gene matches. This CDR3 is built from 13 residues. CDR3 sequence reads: CASSPGGQIEQYF. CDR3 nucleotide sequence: TGTGCCAGTAGCCCGGGGGGGCAAATCGAGCAGTACTTC.

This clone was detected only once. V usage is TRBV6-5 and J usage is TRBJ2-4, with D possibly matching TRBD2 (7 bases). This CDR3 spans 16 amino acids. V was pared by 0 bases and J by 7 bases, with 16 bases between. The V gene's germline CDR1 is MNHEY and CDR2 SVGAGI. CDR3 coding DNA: TGTGCCAGCAGTTACTCGAGAGGGGGGGCCGGGAACATTCAGTACTTC. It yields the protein CASSYSRGGAGNIQYF.

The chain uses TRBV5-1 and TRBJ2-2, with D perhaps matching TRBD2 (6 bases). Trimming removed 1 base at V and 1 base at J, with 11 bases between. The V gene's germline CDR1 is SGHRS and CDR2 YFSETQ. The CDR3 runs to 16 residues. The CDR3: CASSLTGTGNTGELFF. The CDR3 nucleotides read TGCGCCAGCAGCTTGACCGGGACTGGGAACACCGGGGAGCTGTTTTTT.

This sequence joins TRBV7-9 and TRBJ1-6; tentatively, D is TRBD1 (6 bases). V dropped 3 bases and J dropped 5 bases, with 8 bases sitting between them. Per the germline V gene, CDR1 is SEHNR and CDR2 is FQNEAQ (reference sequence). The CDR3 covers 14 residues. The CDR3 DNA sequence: TGTGCCAGCAGCTTTGGACAGAATAATTCACCCCTCCACTTT. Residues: CASSFGQNNSPLHF.

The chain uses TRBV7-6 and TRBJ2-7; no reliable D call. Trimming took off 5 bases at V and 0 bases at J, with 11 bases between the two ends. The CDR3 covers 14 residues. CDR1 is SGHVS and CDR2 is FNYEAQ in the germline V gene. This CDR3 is CASSPDGSSYEQYF. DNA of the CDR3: TGTGCCAGCAGCCCGGACGGCAGCTCCTACGAGCAGTACTTC.

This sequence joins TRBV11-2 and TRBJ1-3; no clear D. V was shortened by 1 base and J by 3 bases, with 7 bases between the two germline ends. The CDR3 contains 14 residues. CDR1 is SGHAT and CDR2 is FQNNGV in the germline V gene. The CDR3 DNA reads TGTGCCAGCAGCTTAGGGCGACTTGGAAACACCATATATTTT. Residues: CASSLGRLGNTIYF. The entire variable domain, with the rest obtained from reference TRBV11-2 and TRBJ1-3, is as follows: EAGVAQSPRYKIIEKRQSVAFWCNPISGHATLYWYQQILGQGPKLLIQFQNNGVVDDSQLPKDRFSAERLKGVDSTLKIQPAKLEDSAVYLCASSLGRLGNTIYFGEGSWLTVV.

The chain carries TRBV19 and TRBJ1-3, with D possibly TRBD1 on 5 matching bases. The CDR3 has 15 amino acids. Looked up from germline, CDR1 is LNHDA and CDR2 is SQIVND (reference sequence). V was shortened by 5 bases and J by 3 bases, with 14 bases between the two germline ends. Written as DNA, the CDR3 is TGTGCCAGTAGTCGGGCCAGGGAACATGGAAACACCATATATTTT. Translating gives CASSRAREHGNTIYF.

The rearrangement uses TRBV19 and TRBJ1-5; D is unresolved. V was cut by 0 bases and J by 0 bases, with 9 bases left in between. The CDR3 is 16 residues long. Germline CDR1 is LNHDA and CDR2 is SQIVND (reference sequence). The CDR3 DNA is TGTGCCAGTAGTATAGATGGGGAGAGTAGCAATCAGCCCCAGCATTTT. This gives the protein CASSIDGESSNQPQHF.

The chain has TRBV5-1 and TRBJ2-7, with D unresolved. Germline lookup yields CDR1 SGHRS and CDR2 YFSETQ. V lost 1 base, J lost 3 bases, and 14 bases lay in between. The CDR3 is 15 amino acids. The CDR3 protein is CASSLSGPNLYEQYF. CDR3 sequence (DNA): TGCGCCAGCAGCTTGTCCGGGCCGAACCTCTACGAGCAGTACTTC.

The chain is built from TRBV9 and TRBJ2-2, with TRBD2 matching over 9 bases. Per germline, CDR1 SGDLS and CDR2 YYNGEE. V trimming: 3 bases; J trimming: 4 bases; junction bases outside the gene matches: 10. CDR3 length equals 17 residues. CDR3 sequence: CASSERGGASVTGELFF. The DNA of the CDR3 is TGTGCCAGCAGCGAGCGCGGGGGGGCTAGCGTCACCGGGGAGCTGTTTTTT.

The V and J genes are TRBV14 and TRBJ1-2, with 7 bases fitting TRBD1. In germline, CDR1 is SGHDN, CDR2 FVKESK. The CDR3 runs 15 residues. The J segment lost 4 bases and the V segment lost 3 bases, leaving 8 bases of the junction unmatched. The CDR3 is CASSQGQRGPYGYTF. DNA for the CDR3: TGTGCCAGCAGCCAGGGACAGCGGGGGCCCTATGGCTACACCTTC.

The CDR3 DNA reads as TGTGCCAGCAGTTTGTTACAGGGTTCTGGTCAGCCCCAGCATTTT. It is translated as CASSLLQGSGQPQHF. The chain links TRBV28 to TRBJ1-5, with D possibly being TRBD1 (6 bases). The V gene lost 3 bases and the J gene lost 6 bases, with 15 bases spanning the gap. The germline V gene has CDR1 MDHEN and CDR2 SYDVKM. This CDR3 spans 15 amino acids.

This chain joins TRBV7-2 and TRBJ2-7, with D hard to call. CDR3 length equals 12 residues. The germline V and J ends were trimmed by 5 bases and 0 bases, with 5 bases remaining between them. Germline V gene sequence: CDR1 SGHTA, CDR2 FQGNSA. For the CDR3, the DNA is TGTGCCAGCAGCGGATACTCCTACGAGCAGTACTTC. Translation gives CASSGYSYEQYF.

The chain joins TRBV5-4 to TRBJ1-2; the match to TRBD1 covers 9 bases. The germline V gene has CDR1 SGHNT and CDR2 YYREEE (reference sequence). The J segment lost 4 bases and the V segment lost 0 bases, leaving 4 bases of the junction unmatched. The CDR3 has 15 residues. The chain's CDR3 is CASSLGGQGTYGYTF. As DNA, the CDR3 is TGTGCCAGCAGCTTGGGAGGACAGGGGACCTATGGCTACACCTTC.

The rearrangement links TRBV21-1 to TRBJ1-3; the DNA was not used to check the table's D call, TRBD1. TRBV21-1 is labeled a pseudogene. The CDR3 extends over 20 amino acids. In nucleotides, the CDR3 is TGTGCCAGCAGCGTACCGGGACAGAAAATAGCCAATAACTCTGGAAACACCATATATTTT. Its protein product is CASSVPGQKIANNSGNTIYF.